This T cell receptor (beta chain) appears in the sequencing data of a study of blood T cell repertoires in COVID-19. Study-level information: Spain, Italy and the United States supplied samples that represented acute and convalescent COVID-19. PBMCs, B-cell-depleted T cells, or T cells were the source of the cDNA or gDNA that made up the material.

Original handling: Scientists estimated how many nucleated cells there were by amplifying reference gene primers. Profiled with immunoSEQ multiplex PCR; TCRdb holds only in-frame clones, not every one. The V and J calls and clone size come from that table; D and trimming were worked out from the DNA. The data contain about 140,000 clones, almost 90% of them singletons. V lost 3 bases to trimming and J lost 5 bases, with 13 bases between them. This CDR3 is built from 13 residues. Germline V gives CDR1 GTSNPN, CDR2 SVGIG (reference sequence). Source material: peripheral blood. The origin of this receptor is a man aged 50-60 years with active or convalescent COVID-19. This chain connects TRBV30 to TRBJ1-1; D perhaps matches TRBD1 (5 bases). CDR3 nucleotide sequence: TGTGCCTGGAGGCCCGGGGGGACTACTGAAGCTTTCTTT. Its protein is CAWRPGGTTEAFF.